In this sample, the clone carrying this T cell receptor beta chain turned up a few times. The antigen is not known. V was trimmed by 3 bases and J by 3 bases, leaving 12 bases between them. The CDR3 runs 15 residues. Germline V gives CDR1 SGHVS, CDR2 FQNEAQ. The data are from a study of human T cells and chemical hapten exposure. Regarding the study as a whole: Following DPC sensitization, TCRs present above 1 in 1000 frequency showed no change.

Via MiXCR, TCRdb re-called the RACE reads, giving one row per CDR3 protein. The sample consists of more than 300,000 distinct CDR3 sequences, over 5% of them appearing once. Stated time point: pre-sensitization, week 0. As to treatment: therapeutic diphenylcyclopropenone sensitization with weekly scalp DPC. The sequence was collected from a woman younger than 35 with alopecia areata. Some clones in this sample may be carry-over from other donors' samples. Source: whole blood, taken in connection with sensitization to the hapten diphenylcyclopropenone (DPC). The chain uses TRBV7-8 and TRBJ2-1; tentatively, D is TRBD1 or TRBD2 (5 bases each). This CDR3 reads CASSFRDVLYNEQFF. CDR3 in DNA: TGTGCCAGCAGCTTCCGGGACGTTCTCTACAATGAGCAGTTCTTC.